Described below is a single T cell receptor beta chain sequence and its context. The data belong to a study of glioma-infiltrating T cells. Amplification of TCR alpha and beta CDR3 regions from RNA used iRepertoire nested multiplex PCR. Input was about 85-400 ng of tissue mRNA or PBMC total RNA. TCRdb used MiXCR to reprocess the multiplex PCR reads, holding one entry per CDR3 protein. The sample holds 300,000 to 450,000 distinct CDR3 sequences, roughly two fifths seen once. The V end lost 2 bases, the J end lost 2 bases, and 9 bases lay between the germline ends. CDR1 and CDR2 (germline): SGHRS, YFSETQ. CDR3 length equals 14 residues.

The TCR was taken from a human donor with low-grade glioma or glioblastoma, undergoing nonglioma brain surgery, or in good health (not recorded which). The chain joins TRBV5-1 to TRBJ2-3; TRBD1 is a possible D gene (6 bases). Material for sequencing was glioma tissue, nonneoplastic brain tissue, or PBMCs (not recorded which). CDR3 sequence (DNA): TGCGCCAGCAGCTTCGGGACAACCACAGATACGCAGTATTTT. It yields the protein CASSFGTTTDTQYF. Filled out from reference TRBV5-1 and TRBJ2-3, the complete variable domain reads KAGVTQTPRYLIKTRGQQVTLSCSPISGHRSVSWYQQTPGQGLQFLFEYFSETQRNKGNFPGRFSGRQFSNSRSEMNVSTLELGDSALYLCASSFGTTTDTQYFGPGTRLTVL.